Reported below is one T cell receptor (beta chain). These data belong to a study of identical twins. TCRdb independently ran MiXCR on the 5' RACE reads; one entry per CDR3 protein. The sample includes around 1.7 million distinct CDR3 sequences, about 32% seen only once; the top ten take about 0.27%. Trimming shortened V by 1 base and J by 4 bases, and 13 bases separated the two germline ends. Germline V lookup: CDR1 SGHTA, CDR2 FQGNSA. The CDR3 sequence is 15 residues long. The sequence was collected from a newborn girl in good health. The V call is TRBV7-2, the J call TRBJ2-5; D perhaps matches TRBD2 (6 bases). The sequencing sample was made of cord blood. In nucleotides, the CDR3 is TGTGCCAGCAGCTTAGAGACTAGTTCAGGAGAGACCCAGTACTTC. Amino acid sequence: CASSLETSSGETQYF. Drawing the rest from reference TRBV7-2 and TRBJ2-5, the complete variable domain is GAGVSQSPSNKVTEKGKDVELRCDPISGHTALYWYRQSLGQGLEFLIYFQGNSAPDKSGLPSDRFSAERTGGSVSTLTIQRTQQEDSAVYLCASSLETSSGETQYFGPGTRLLVL.